This TCR beta chain was sequenced during a study of control samples from healthy donors and cancer patients. Generated by immunoSEQ multiplex PCR, the TCRdb table keeps only in-frame clones and is missing some. The sample consists of around 130,000 clones, roughly nine tenths of them appearing once. CDR1 is SGHTA and CDR2 is FQGTGA in the germline V gene. CDR3 length equals 15 residues. The V end lost 5 bases, the J end lost 5 bases, and 18 bases lay between the germline ends. This TCR derives from a man aged 50 to 60 with head and neck cancer. The chain has TRBV7-3 and TRBJ2-5, with a possible D match to TRBD1 (5 bases). Sequencing was done on a sample of PBMCs. The CDR3 sequence is CASSPRGGAVETQYF. The CDR3 nucleotides are TGTGCCAGCAGCCCTCGCGGTGGGGCGGTTGAGACCCAGTACTTC. Full variable domain (missing parts from reference TRBV7-3 and TRBJ2-5): GAGVSQTPSNKVTEKGKYVELRCDPISGHTALYWYRQSLGQGPEFLIYFQGTGAADDSGLPNDRFFAVRPEGSVSTLKIQRTERGDSAVYLCASSPRGGAVETQYFGPGTRLLVL.